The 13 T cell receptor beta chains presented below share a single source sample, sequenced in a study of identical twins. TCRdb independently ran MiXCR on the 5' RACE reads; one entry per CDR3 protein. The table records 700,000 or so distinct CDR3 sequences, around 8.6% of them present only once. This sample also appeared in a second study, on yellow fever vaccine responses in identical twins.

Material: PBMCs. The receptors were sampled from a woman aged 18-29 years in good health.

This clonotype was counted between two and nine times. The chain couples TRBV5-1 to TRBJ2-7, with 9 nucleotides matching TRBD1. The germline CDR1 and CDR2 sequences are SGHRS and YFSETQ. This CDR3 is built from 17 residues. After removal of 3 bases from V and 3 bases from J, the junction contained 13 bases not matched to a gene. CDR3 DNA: TGCGCCAGCAGCTCACCGAGACCGGGACAGGGAGTCTACGAGCAGTACTTC. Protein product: CASSSPRPGQGVYEQYF.

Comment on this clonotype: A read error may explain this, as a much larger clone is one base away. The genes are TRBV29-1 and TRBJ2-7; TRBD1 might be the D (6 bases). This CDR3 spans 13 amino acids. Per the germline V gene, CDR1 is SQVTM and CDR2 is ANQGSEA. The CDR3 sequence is CSTRHRDSYEQCF. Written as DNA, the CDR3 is TGCAGCACCCGCCACAGGGATTCCTACGAGCAGTGCTTC.

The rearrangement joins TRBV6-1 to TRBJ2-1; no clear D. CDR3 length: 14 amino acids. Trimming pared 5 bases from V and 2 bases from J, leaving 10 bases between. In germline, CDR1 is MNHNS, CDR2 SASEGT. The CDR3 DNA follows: TGTGCCAGCAGTCCCTTGGGAACCTACAATGAGCAGTTCTTC. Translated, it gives CASSPLGTYNEQFF.

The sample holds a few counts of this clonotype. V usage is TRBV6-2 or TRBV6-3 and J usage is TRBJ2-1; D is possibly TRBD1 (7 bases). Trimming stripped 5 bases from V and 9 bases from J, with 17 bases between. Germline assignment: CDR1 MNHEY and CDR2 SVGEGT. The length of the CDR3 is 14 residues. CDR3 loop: CASSGTAEGSEQFF. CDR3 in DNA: TGTGCCAGCAGTGGGACAGCGGAGGGATCTGAGCAGTTCTTC.

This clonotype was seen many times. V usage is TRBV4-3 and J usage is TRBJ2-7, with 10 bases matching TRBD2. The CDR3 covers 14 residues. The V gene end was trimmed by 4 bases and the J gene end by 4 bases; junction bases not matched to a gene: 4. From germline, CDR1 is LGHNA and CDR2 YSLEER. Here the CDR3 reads CASSLGLAEYEQYF. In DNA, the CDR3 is TGCGCCAGCAGCCTTGGACTAGCGGAATACGAGCAGTACTTC.

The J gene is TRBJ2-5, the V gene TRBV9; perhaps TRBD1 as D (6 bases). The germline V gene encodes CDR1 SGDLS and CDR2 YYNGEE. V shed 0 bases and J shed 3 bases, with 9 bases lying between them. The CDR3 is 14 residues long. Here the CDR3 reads CASSVAAGEETQYF. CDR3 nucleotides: TGTGCCAGCAGCGTAGCAGCAGGGGAAGAGACCCAGTACTTC.

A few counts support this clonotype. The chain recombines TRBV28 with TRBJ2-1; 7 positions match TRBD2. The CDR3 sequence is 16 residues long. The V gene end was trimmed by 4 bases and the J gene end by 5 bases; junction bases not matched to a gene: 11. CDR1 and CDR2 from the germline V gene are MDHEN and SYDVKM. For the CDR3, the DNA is TGTGCCAGCAGTTCCATAGCGGGCGGGTCCCACAATGAGCAGTTCTTC. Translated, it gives CASSSIAGGSHNEQFF.

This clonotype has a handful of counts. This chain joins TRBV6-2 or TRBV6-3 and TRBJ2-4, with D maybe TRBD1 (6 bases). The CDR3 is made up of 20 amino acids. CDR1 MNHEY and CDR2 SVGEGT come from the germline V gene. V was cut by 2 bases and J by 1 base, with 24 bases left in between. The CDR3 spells CASSYLAGQTYTEAKNIQYF. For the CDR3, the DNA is TGTGCCAGCAGTTACCTCGCCGGACAGACGTATACGGAGGCCAAAAACATTCAGTACTTC.

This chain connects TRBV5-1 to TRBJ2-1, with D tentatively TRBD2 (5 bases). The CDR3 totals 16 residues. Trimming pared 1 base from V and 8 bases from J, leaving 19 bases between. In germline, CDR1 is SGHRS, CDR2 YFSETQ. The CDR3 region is CASSLKHTGYDDEQFF. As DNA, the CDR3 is TGCGCCAGCAGCTTGAAACACACGGGGTACGATGATGAGCAGTTCTTC.

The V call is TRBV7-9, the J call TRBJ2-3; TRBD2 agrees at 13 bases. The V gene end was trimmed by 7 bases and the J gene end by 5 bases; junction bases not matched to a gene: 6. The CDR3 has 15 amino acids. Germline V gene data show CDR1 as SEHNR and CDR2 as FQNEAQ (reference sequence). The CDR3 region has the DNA TGTGCCAGCACTGGGACTAGCGGGGAGTTAGATACGCAGTATTTT. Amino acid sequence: CASTGTSGELDTQYF.

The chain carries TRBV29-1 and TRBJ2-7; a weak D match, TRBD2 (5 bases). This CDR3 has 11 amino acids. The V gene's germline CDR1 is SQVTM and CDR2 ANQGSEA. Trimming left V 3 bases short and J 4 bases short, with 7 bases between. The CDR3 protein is CSVDWRYEQYF. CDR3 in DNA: TGCAGCGTTGACTGGAGGTACGAGCAGTACTTC.

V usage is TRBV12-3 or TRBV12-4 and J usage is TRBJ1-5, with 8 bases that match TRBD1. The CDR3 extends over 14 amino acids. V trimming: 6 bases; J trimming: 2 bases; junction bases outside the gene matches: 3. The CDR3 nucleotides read TGTGCCAGCAGGTACAGGGGGGGCAATCAGCCCCAGCATTTT. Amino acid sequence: CASRYRGGNQPQHF.

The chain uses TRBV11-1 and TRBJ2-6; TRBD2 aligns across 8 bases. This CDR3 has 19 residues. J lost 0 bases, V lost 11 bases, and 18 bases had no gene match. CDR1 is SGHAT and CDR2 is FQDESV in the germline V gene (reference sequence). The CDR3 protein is CALFPHPTSGNSGANVLTF. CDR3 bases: TGTGCCTTATTCCCACACCCAACTAGCGGAAACTCTGGGGCCAACGTCCTGACTTTC. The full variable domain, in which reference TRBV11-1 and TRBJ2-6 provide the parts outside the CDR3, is EAEVAQSPRYKITEKSQAVAFWCDPISGHATLYWYRQILGQGPELLVQFQDESVVDDSQLPKDRFSAERLKGVDSTLKIQPAELGDSAMYLCALFPHPTSGNSGANVLTFGAGSRLTVL.